This T cell receptor beta chain derives from a study of shared clonotypes between healthy human individuals. Study findings and constraints: Few donors restricted represented genetic and exposure-history diversity.

CDR1 MDHEN and CDR2 SYDVKM come from the germline V gene. The CDR3 extends over 11 amino acids. About this clone: Its target is not known.

There were no recent acute infections or vaccinations among the donors, who were healthy HIV-negative adults. Nashville, Tennessee was home to all donors, who were Caucasian adults. The study separated CD4+ cells into CD45RA+ naive and CD45RA-negative memory subsets. Using immunoSEQ multiplex PCR, the repertoire was profiled, and TCRdb retains in-frame clones only, with some absent. The sample contains about 2.3 million clones, 80% to 95% of which appear only once. This chain uses TRBV28 with TRBJ2-5; D is unresolved. The DNA matches TRBJ2-7 better at its end, which makes the J call doubtful. What was sequenced was naive CD4+ T cells from PBMCs. Indicated subset: CD45RA+ positively selected. This clonotype was obtained from a man between 18 and 29 years old in good health. Some clones in this sample may be carry-over from other donors' samples. The CDR3 spells CASLSNYEQYF. The CDR3 DNA is TGTGCCAGCCTGTCAAACTACGAGCAGTACTTC.